This T cell receptor beta chain is from a study of blood T cell repertoires in COVID-19. As for the study in general: Specimens from acute and convalescent COVID-19 originated in the United States, Italy and Spain. Nucleic acid was either cDNA or gDNA, and it came from T cells, B-cell-depleted T cells, or PBMCs.

Germline trimming cut 5 bases from V and 12 bases from J; bases unmatched to any gene: 16. The CDR3 totals 17 residues. Germline V CDR1 and CDR2: MDHEN, SYDVKM. Using immunoSEQ multiplex PCR, the repertoire was profiled, and TCRdb retains in-frame clones only, with some absent. The data show approximately 15,000 clones, roughly 85% seen once. This chain uses TRBV28 with TRBJ1-4, with 12 nucleotides matching TRBD1. What was sequenced was peripheral blood. The receptor comes from a human donor with active COVID-19. The donor label of this sample is uncertain. CDR3: CASSPTTGTGGFRELFF. The CDR3 bases are TGTGCCAGCAGTCCCACCACCGGGACAGGGGGCTTTCGTGAACTGTTTTTT.